The rows below give T cell receptor beta chains drawn from one sample of a study of Tregs in tolerant kidney transplant recipients. Data came from immunoSEQ multiplex PCR; TCRdb stores just in-frame clones and leaves some out. The sample carries approximately 260,000 clones, approximately 83% recorded once. Sequencing was performed on CD4+ T cells from blood. The receptor source for this set is a human donor in good health. CDR3s include the opening cysteine and the closing phenylalanine or tryptophan. The order of the fields is J gene, D gene, V gene, clone size, CDR3 DNA, CDR3 protein. D genes are given only for firm matches. Clone size, where shown, is once, few, many, or a class for clones that have expanded.

TRBJ2-7 - TRBV18 few TGTGCCAGCTCACCACCGACCGGGACCTACGAGCAGTACTTC CASSPPTGTYEQYF
TRBJ2-3 - TRBV6-5 once TGTGCCAGCAGTTACTATGGTAGCGGCACAGATACGCAGTATTTT CASSYYGSGTDTQYF
TRBJ1-1 TRBD1 TRBV18 - TGTGCCAGCTCACGGGACAGGACAAACACTGAAGCTTTCTTT CASSRDRTNTEAFF
TRBJ2-5 TRBD1 TRBV7-3 - TGTGCCAGCAGCCCCGACAGGGGGCGGGAGACCCAGTACTTC CASSPDRGRETQYF
TRBJ2-7 TRBD1 TRBV30 - TGTGCCTGGGCCCGGGACAGGGGGTACTCCGAGCAGTACTTC CAWARDRGYSEQYF
TRBJ1-2 - TRBV6-6 - TGTGCCAGCAGCCGCGGGCGGATCGACTATGGCTACACCTTC CASSRGRIDYGYTF
TRBJ2-7 - TRBV7-9 few TGTGCCAGCAGCCCGACAGGACGCTACGATGGGCAGTACTTC CASSPTGRYDGQYF
TRBJ1-1 TRBD1 TRBV6-1 - TGTGCCAGCAACCCCAGGGGGGGCGTAGCTTTCTTT CASNPRGGVAFF
TRBJ2-1 TRBD1 TRBV5-8 - TGTGCCAGCAGCTTGGATCGACAGGGGCTAAGCTCCTACAATGAGCAGTTCTTC CASSLDRQGLSSYNEQFF
TRBJ2-7 TRBD1 TRBV19 - TGTGCCAGTAGTACCCGGACAGGGGATCCCTACGAGCAGTACTTC CASSTRTGDPYEQYF
TRBJ2-7 TRBD2 TRBV19 - TGTGCCAGTAGTACCCTAGCGGGAGTACGAGGCGAGCAGTACTTC CASSTLAGVRGEQYF
TRBJ2-3 - TRBV6-4 - TGTGCCAGTAGACTAACCCTGAGCACAGATACGCAGTATTTT CASRLTLSTDTQYF
TRBJ2-7 TRBD2 TRBV5-4 - TGTGCCAGCAGCTTGGGAGCGGGAGGGGAGTACGAGCAGTACTTC CASSLGAGGEYEQYF
TRBJ1-2 - TRBV19 - TGTGCCAGTAGGTCAGGAGGGGGAGTCTATGGCTACACCTTC CASRSGGGVYGYTF
TRBJ1-5 - TRBV11-2 - TGTGCCAGCAGCTTAGGCTCGCGGCAGGGAAGAAATCAGCCCCAGCATTTT CASSLGSRQGRNQPQHF